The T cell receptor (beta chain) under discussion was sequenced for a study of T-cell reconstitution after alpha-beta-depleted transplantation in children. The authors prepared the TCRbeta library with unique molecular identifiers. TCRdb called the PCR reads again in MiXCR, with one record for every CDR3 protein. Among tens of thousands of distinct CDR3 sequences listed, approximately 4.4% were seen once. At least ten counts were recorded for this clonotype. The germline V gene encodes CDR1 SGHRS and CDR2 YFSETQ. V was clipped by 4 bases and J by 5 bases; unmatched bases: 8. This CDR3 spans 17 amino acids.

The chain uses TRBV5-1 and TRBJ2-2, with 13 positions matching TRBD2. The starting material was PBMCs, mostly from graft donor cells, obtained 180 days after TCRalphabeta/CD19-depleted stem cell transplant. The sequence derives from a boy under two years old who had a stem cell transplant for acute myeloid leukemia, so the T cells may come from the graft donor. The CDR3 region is CASSPGLAGPGTGELFF. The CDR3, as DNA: TGCGCCAGCAGCCCGGGACTAGCGGGGCCTGGGACCGGGGAGCTGTTTTTT.